A selection of T cell receptor beta chains follows, all from one sample in a study of vaccination effects on CD4 cells after COVID-19. Their recognized antigens are unknown. Only in-frame clones appear in the TCRdb table, and some are missing; sequencing was by immunoSEQ multiplex PCR. The top ten hold 15% to 20% of the sample, which has roughly 20,000 clones, approximately 70% seen once. Source: CD4+ T cells from PBMCs cultured with HCoV-229E spike peptides, taken before COVID-19 vaccination. These receptors were taken from a human donor who received a COVID-19 vaccine. Both conserved end residues are part of each CDR3. Fields, in order: V gene, D gene, CDR3 protein. D genes are given only for firm matches.

TRBV19 | TRBD1 | CASRRDRIQNQPQHF
TRBV2 | TRBD2 | CASSEGSGGLDYEQYF
TRBV5-1 | TRBD2 | CASSTQTSGVETQYF
TRBV3-1/TRBV3-2 | TRBD1 | CASSHLQGANSPLHF
TRBV6-4 | TRBD2 | CASSVEAGGTDTQYF
TRBV30 | . | CAHREGGEKLFF
TRBV5-4 | . | CAYLRGRETQYF
TRBV27 | . | CASSLLDSNQPQHF
TRBV6-5 | TRBD1 | CASTQQGSPSYEQYF
TRBV13 | . | CASSLGAGYGYTF
TRBV5-5 | TRBD1 | CASSLDGTGGIVYGYTF
TRBV1 | . | CTSSHAKAGGPPYEQYF
TRBV12-3/TRBV12-4 | . | CASSLYRLGAFF
TRBV7-9 | . | CASSPRGPDTQYF
TRBV4-1 | TRBD2 | CASSQEIELAGEETQYF
TRBV4-2 | . | CASSQDLQGNSPLHF
TRBV7-9 | TRBD1 | CASSEQGAGGYTF
TRBV6-5 | TRBD2 | CASKELAGVAEQFF
TRBV18 | . | CASSPLGTFKQETQYF